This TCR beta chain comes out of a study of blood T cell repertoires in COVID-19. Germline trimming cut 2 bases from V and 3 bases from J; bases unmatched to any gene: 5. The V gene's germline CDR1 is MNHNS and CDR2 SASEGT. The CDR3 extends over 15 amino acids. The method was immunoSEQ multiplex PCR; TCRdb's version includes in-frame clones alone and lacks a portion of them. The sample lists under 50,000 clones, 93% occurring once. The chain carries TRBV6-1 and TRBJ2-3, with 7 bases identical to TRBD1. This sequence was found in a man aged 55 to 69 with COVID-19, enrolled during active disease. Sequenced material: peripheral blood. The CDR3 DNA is TGTGCCAGCAGTGAATGGGGGACAGTAACAGATACGCAGTATTTT. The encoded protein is CASSEWGTVTDTQYF.